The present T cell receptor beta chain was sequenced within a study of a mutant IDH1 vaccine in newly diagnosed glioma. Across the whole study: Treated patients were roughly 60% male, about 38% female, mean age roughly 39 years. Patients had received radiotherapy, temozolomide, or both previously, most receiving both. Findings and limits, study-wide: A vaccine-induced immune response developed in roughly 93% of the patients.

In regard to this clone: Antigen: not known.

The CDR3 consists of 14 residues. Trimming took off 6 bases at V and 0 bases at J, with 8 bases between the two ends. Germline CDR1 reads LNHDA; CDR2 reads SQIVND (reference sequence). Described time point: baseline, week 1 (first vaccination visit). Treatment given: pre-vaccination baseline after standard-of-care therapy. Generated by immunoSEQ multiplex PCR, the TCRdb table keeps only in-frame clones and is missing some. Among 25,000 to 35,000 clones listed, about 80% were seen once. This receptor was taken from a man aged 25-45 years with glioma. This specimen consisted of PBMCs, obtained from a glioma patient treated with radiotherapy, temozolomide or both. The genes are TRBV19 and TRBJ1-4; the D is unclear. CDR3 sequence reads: CASRDGPTNEKLFF. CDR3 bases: TGTGCCAGTAGGGACGGGCCAACTAATGAAAAACTGTTTTTT. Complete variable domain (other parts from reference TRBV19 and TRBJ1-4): DGGITQSPKYLFRKEGQNVTLSCEQNLNHDAMYWYRQDPGQGLRLIYYSQIVNDFQKGDIAEGYSVSREKKESFPLTVTSAQKNPTAFYLCASRDGPTNEKLFFGSGTQLSVL.